Shown below are 4 T cell receptor beta chains from a single sample sequenced in a study of T cells after yellow fever vaccination (dated by TCRdb to between 2018 and 2020). The library came from 5' RACE. The instrument was an Illumina HiSeq 2500. TCRdb itself trimmed the public reads at Q25 with fastp, ran MiXCR and retained productive beta chains. Every distinct CDR3 protein forms one entry, paired with its most common genes and DNA. For this sample there are 510,000 or so distinct CDR3 sequences; about 19% appear just once. The ten top clones hold around 15% of the sample. This specimen's treatment or condition label, per the study, means: live attenuated yellow fever vaccine strain. The sample here was PBMCs, taken 15 days after the yellow fever booster vaccination. These receptor sequences come from a man aged 25 to 40 who received the YFV17D yellow fever vaccine.

J is TRBJ2-1 and V is TRBV9; D uncertain. This CDR3 region has 13 residues. Trimming stripped 0 bases from V and 5 bases from J, with 6 bases between. Germline V lookup: CDR1 SGDLS, CDR2 YYNGEE. The CDR3 DNA follows: TGTGCCAGCAGCGTAGGGTTCCACAATGAGCAGTTCTTC. It encodes CASSVGFHNEQFF.

The chain employs TRBV12-3 or TRBV12-4 and TRBJ2-2, with a tentative D call TRBD1 (9 bases). Trimming removed 5 bases from V and 6 bases from J, with 19 bases in between. The CDR3 contains 16 residues. CDR3 in DNA: TGTGCCAGCAGTCTTAGCGGGACAGGGTTTCCCGGGGAGCTGTTTTTT. This codes for CASSLSGTGFPGELFF.

This sequence joins TRBV6-1 and TRBJ2-5; D may be TRBD1 or TRBD2 (5 bases each). This CDR3 has 15 residues. V gave up 5 bases and J gave up 3 bases, with 16 bases separating them. Germline V gene lookup returns CDR1 MNHNS and CDR2 SASEGT. The CDR3 nucleotides are TGTGCCAGCAGTCGAGCCGGGGCAGGGAAAGAGACCCAGTACTTC. Translation gives CASSRAGAGKETQYF.

The chain carries TRBV29-1 and TRBJ2-5, with D unclear. The ends were cut back, 4 bases at V and 1 base at J, with 19 bases in the middle. The CDR3 has 16 residues. Germline V gene sequence: CDR1 SQVTM, CDR2 ANQGSEA. The chain's CDR3 is CSVVLGEVHLQETQYF. In DNA form, the CDR3 reads TGCAGCGTTGTCCTTGGTGAGGTGCACCTCCAAGAGACCCAGTACTTC. The full variable domain, its missing parts supplied by reference TRBV29-1 and TRBJ2-5, is SAVISQKPSRDICQRGTSLTIQCQVDSQVTMMFWYRQQPGQSLTLIATANQGSEATYESGFVIDKFPISRPNLTFSTLTVSNMSPEDSSIYLCSVVLGEVHLQETQYFGPGTRLLVL.